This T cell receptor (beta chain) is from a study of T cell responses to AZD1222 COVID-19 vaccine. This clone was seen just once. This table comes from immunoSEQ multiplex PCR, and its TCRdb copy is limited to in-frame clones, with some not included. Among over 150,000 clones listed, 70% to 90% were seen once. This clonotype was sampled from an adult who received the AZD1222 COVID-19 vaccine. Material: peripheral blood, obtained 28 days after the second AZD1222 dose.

CDR3 sequence reads: CASSAEPFVSRAKYF. The CDR3 coding sequence is TGTGCCAGCAGCGCGGAACCCTTTGTTTCGCGGGCAAAGTACTTC. The genes are TRBV9 and TRBJ2-7; D may be TRBD2 (5 bases). Germline loops: CDR1 SGDLS, CDR2 YYNGEE. The CDR3 length is 15 residues. V was pared by 3 bases and J by 11 bases, with 24 bases between.